The T cell receptor beta chain described here comes from a study of regulatory T cells in long-lasting Graves disease. The table lists this clonotype with a few counts. Time point specified: newly diagnosed GD, antithyroid drugs for less than 3 months. The authors made the TCR library using RNA they extracted from PBMCs. This CDR3 contains 15 residues. After removal of 5 bases from V and 4 bases from J, the junction contained 4 bases not matched to a gene. Germline assignment: CDR1 SEHNR and CDR2 FQNEAQ (reference sequence). Libraries of TCR beta came from iRepertoire HTBI primers plus Arm-PCR of CDR3 regions. TCRdb independently ran MiXCR on the multiplex PCR reads; one entry per CDR3 protein. The sample holds about 430,000 distinct CDR3 sequences, 14% to 15% seen once. This same sample was also taken into another study, of T cells in Graves' hyperthyroidism and ophthalmopathy.

The rearrangement joins TRBV7-9 to TRBJ2-7, with 14 bases lining up with TRBD2. The sequence derives from a woman between 35 and 50 years old with Graves disease. This specimen consisted of peripheral blood mononuclear cells (PBMCs), obtained at new diagnosis, from a patient treated with antithyroid drugs. The CDR3 spells CASSQTSGREYEQYF. CDR3 DNA sequence: TGTGCCAGCAGCCAGACTAGCGGGAGGGAGTACGAGCAGTACTTC.